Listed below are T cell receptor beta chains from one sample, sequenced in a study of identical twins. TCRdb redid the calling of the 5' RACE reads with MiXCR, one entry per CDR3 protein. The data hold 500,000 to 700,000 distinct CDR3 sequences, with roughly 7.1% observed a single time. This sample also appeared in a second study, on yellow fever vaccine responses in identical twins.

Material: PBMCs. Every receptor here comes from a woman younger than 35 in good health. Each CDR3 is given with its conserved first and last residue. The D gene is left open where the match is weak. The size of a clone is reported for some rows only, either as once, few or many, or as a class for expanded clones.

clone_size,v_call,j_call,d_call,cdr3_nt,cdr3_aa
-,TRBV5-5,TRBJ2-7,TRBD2,TGTGCCAGCACCCTAACTAGCGAGACCTCCTACGAGCAGTACTTC,CASTLTSETSYEQYF
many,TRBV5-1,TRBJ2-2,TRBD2,TGTGCCAGCAGTCTAGCGGGAACAGGGGAGCTGTTTTTT,CASSLAGTGELFF
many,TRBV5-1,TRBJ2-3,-,TGCGCCAGCAGTCTAGGGGAGTTTATTACAGATACGCAGTATTTT,CASSLGEFITDTQYF
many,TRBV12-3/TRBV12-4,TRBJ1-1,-,TGTGCCAGCAGTTTAGGTCACCCAAACACTGAAGCTTTCTTT,CASSLGHPNTEAFF
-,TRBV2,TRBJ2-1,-,TGTGCCAGAGGAGGGGGGTTCGGTGAGCAGTTCTTC,CARGGGFGEQFF
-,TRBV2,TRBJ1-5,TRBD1,TGTGCCAGCACTCACCGTGCCGGGACAGGGTCTGGCAATCAGCCCCAGCATTTT,CASTHRAGTGSGNQPQHF
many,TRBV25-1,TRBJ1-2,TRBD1,TGTGCCAGCAGTGAATCCACAGGGGGAGCTAACTATGGCTACACCTTC,CASSESTGGANYGYTF
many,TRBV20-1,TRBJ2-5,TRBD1,TGCAGTGCTTGGGACAGGGGAGACTCTATGGAGACCCAGTACTTC,CSAWDRGDSMETQYF
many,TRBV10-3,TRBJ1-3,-,TGTGCCATCAGTTCAGGAAACACCATATATTTT,CAISSGNTIYF
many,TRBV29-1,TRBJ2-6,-,TGCAGCGTTGATTCAGGGGCCAACGTCCTGACTTTC,CSVDSGANVLTF
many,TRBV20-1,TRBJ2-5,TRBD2,TGCAGTACCTCGGGGGGAGACCAAGAGACCCAGTACTTC,CSTSGGDQETQYF
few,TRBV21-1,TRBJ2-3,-,TGTGCCAGCAGCAATGGCAGAACCCTTAGCACAGATACGCAGTATTTT,CASSNGRTLSTDTQYF
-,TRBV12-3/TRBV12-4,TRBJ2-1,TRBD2,TGTGCCAGCAACAAACTAGGACTAGCGGGGGCCCACCCCCTCTTCTTC,CASNKLGLAGAHPLFF
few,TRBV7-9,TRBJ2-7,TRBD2,TGTGCCAGCAGCCCCCAACCGGGACTAGCGGGAGAGGGGGAGCAGTACTTC,CASSPQPGLAGEGEQYF
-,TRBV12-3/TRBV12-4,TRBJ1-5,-,TGTGCCAGCAGTTTAGGGTCAGGTCGCAATCAGCCCCAGCATTTT,CASSLGSGRNQPQHF
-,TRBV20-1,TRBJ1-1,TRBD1,TGCAGTGCTAGTCAGGGGGGTGAAGCTTTCTTT,CSASQGGEAFF
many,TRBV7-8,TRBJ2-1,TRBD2,TGTGCCAGCAGCAAAGGGGCTAGCGGGAGGGTCTATGAGCAGTTCTTC,CASSKGASGRVYEQFF
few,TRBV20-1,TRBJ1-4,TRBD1,TGCAGTGCTAGAGCCGGACAGGGAGGGGAACTGTTTTTT,CSARAGQGGELFF
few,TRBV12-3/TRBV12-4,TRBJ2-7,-,TGTGCCAGCAGCCCCCGGACTCAAGAGCAGTACTTC,CASSPRTQEQYF
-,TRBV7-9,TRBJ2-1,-,TGTGCCAGCAGCCAGGGGTTTGTTGGGTACAATGAGCAGTTCTTC,CASSQGFVGYNEQFF
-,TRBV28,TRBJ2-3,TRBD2,TGTGCCTCCAGGGACTATCTCACAGATACGCAGTATTTT,CASRDYLTDTQYF
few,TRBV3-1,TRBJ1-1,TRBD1,TGTGCCAGCAGCCAAGGCGCAGGGGGGAAGAACACTGAAGCTTTCTTT,CASSQGAGGKNTEAFF
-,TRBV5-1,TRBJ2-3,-,TGCGCCAGCAGGAGTGGCGGATCTAGCACAGATACGCAGTATTTT,CASRSGGSSTDTQYF
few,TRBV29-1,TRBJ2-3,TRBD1,TGCAGCATCTTGCCTGGGACAGCCTCGGCCAGGGGAATATTAACAGATACGCAGTATTTT,CSILPGTASARGILTDTQYF
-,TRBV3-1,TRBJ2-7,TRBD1,TGTGCCAGCTGCCGCGGACAGGGGGTGCCCTACGAGCAGTACTTC,CASCRGQGVPYEQYF
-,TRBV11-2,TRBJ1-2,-,TGTGCCAGCAGCGGCGATGATATGGGGAGGGGAGAAAATGGCTACACCTTC,CASSGDDMGRGENGYTF
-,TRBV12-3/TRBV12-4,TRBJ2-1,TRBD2,TGTGCCAGCAGTTTACCTGGGACTAGCGGGGGGTTTTACAATGAGCAGTTCTTC,CASSLPGTSGGFYNEQFF
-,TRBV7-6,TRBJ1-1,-,TGTGCCAGCAGCCCGGGACCCGGGAACACTGAAGCTTTCTTT,CASSPGPGNTEAFF
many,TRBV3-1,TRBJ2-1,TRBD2,TGTGCCAGCAGCCAAACGACTAGCGGCAATACCAATGAGCAGTTCTTC,CASSQTTSGNTNEQFF
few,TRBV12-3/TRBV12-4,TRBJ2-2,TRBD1,TGTGCCAGCACCGCCGGGACAGGGGACCCCGGGGAGCTGTTTTTT,CASTAGTGDPGELFF
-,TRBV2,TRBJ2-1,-,TGTGCCAGCAGTGAAACGGACAGAGACACACTCGGGCGAAATGAGCAGTTCTTC,CASSETDRDTLGRNEQFF
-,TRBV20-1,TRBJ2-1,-,TGCAGTGCTAGTGGCCACAGGGGACTGAAAGTGCAGTTCTTC,CSASGHRGLKVQFF
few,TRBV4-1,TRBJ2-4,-,TGCGCCAGCAGCCAAGAGGCTCGGACAGCGGCGATTCAGTACTTC,CASSQEARTAAIQYF
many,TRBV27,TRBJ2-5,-,TGTGCCAGCAGCAGCTGGGAGTCGGTAAAAGAGACCCAGTACTTC,CASSSWESVKETQYF
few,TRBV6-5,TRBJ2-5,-,TGTGCCAGCAGTTTCAGTCGCCCGACAGGCCGACAAACCCAAGAGACCCAGTACTTC,CASSFSRPTGRQTQETQYF
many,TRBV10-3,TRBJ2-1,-,TGTGCCACCGGTGGTGGGCCCCAATTCAATGAGCAGTTCTTC,CATGGGPQFNEQFF
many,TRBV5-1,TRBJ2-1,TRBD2,TGCGCCAGCAGCTTGACTAGCGGGATAGACGGTTCCTACAATGAGCAGTTCTTC,CASSLTSGIDGSYNEQFF